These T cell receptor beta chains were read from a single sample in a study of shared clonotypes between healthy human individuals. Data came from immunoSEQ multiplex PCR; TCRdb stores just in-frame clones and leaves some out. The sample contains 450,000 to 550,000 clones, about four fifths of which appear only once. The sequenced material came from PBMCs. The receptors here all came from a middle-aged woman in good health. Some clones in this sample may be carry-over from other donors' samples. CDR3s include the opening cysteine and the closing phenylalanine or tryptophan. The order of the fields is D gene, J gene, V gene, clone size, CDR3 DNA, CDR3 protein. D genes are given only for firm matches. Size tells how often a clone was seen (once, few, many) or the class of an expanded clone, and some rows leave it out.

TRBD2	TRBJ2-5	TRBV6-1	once	TGTGCCAGCAGTGCCCAAAGCGGGAGGGCCGGGGAGACCCAGTACTTC	CASSAQSGRAGETQYF
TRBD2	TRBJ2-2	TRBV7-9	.	TGTGCCAGCAGGACTAGCGGGAACACCGGGGAGCTGTTTTTT	CASRTSGNTGELFF
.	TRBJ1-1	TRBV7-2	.	TGCGCCAGCAGCCAAGATCCAGGACAGTACACTGAAGCTTTCTTT	CASSQDPGQYTEAFF
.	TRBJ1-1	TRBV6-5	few	TGTGCCAGCAGTTACTCGGGCCGAAAGAACACTGAAGCTTTCTTT	CASSYSGRKNTEAFF
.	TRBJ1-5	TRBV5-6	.	TGTGCCAGCAGCTTCCCCCTTTATCAGCCCCAGCATTTT	CASSFPLYQPQHF
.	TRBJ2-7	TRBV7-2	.	TGTGCCAGCAGCTTACGCCGGGAAGGCTACGAGCAGTACTTC	CASSLRREGYEQYF
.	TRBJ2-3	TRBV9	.	TGTGCCAGCAGCGCATTAGGTTCAGATACGCAGTATTTT	CASSALGSDTQYF
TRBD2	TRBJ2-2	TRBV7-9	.	TGTGCCAGCAGCCTTCCCCGGCTAGCGGGAGTTGTCGGGGAGCTGTTTTTT	CASSLPRLAGVVGELFF
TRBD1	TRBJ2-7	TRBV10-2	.	TGCGCCAGCAGGGTCCCAGGGACAGGCAATTCCTACGAGCAGTACTTC	CASRVPGTGNSYEQYF
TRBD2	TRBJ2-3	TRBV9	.	TGTGCCAGCAGCCACCGGACTAGTCCGGGGACAGATACGCAGTATTTT	CASSHRTSPGTDTQYF
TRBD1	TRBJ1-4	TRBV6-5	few	TGTGCCAGCAGGAAGACAGGGATTAATGAAAAACTGTTTTTT	CASRKTGINEKLFF
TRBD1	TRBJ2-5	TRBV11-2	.	TGTGCCAGCAGCTTAGGACAGGGTGGAGAGACCCAGTACTTC	CASSLGQGGETQYF
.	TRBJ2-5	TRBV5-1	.	TGCGCCAGCAGCTTGGGGGCCCAAGAGACCCAGTACTTC	CASSLGAQETQYF
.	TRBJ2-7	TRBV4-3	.	TGCGCCAGCAGCCAATACCACAGGGTTGGGGACGAGCAGTACTTC	CASSQYHRVGDEQYF
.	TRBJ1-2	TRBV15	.	TGTGCCACCAGCAGAGCATTCAAACAGGGCGGTGGCTACACCTTC	CATSRAFKQGGGYTF
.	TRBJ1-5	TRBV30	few	TGTGCCTGGAGTGTACGAGGGTTGGGAAATCAGCCCCAGCATTTT	CAWSVRGLGNQPQHF
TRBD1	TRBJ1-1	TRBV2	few	TGTGCCAGCAGGCCCGGGACAGGGCTTGAAGCTTTCTTT	CASRPGTGLEAFF
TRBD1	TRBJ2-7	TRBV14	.	TGTGCCAGCAGCCAGGGACAGGGGCCCTACGAGCAGTACTTC	CASSQGQGPYEQYF
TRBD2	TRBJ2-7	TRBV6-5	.	TGTGCCAGCAGCTCTTTTACTAGCGGGAGTTCCGAGCAGTACTTC	CASSSFTSGSSEQYF